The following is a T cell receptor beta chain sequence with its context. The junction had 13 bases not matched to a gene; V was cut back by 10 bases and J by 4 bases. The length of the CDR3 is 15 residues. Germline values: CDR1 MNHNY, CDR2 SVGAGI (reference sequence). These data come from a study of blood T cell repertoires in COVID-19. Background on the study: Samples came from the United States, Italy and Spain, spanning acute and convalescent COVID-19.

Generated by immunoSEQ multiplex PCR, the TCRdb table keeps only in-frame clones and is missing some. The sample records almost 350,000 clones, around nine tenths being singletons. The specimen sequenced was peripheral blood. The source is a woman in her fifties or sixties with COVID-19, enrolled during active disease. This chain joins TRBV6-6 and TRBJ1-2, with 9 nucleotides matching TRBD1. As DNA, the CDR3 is TGTGCCATCGGACAGGGGTCCCTCGTCGGCTATGGCTACACCTTC. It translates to CAIGQGSLVGYGYTF.